Presented here are 20 T cell receptor beta chains from one specimen sequenced in a study of T cell responses to AZD1222 COVID-19 vaccine. Generated by immunoSEQ multiplex PCR, the TCRdb table keeps only in-frame clones and is missing some. Among 60,000 to 75,000 clones listed, roughly 90% were seen once. Sequenced here: peripheral blood, sampled on day 0 of AZD1222 vaccination. The receptors here all came from an adult in good health.

The chain is built from TRBV6-5 and TRBJ2-7, with 11 bases that match TRBD1. The CDR3 extends over 14 amino acids. With V trimmed by 7 bases and J by 6 bases, 8 bases remained unmatched. The germline gives CDR1 MNHEY, CDR2 SVGAGI. The chain's CDR3 is CASTPDRGQGEQYF. DNA of the CDR3: TGTGCCAGCACCCCGGACAGGGGGCAAGGCGAGCAGTACTTC.

CDR3 residues: CAWTQGDQPQHF. In nucleotides, the CDR3 is TGTGCCTGGACACAGGGGGATCAGCCCCAGCATTTT. The chain uses TRBV30 and TRBJ1-5; the match to TRBD1 covers 8 bases. This CDR3 has 12 amino acids. In germline, CDR1 is GTSNPN, CDR2 SVGIG (reference sequence). The junction had 1 base not matched to a gene; V was cut back by 4 bases and J by 5 bases. The full variable domain, with the rest looked up from reference TRBV30 and TRBJ1-5, is SQTIHQWPATLVQPVGSPLSLECTVEGTSNPNLYWYRQAAGRGLQLLFYSVGIGQISSEVPQNLSASRPQDRQFILSSKKLLLSDSGFYLCAWTQGDQPQHFGDGTRLSIL.

The J gene is TRBJ2-3, the V gene TRBV4-2, with D possibly matching TRBD2 (6 bases). The germline CDR1 and CDR2 sequences are LGHNA and YNFKEQ. The CDR3 length is 17 residues. Trimming took 1 base from V and 0 from J, leaving 14 bases between them. The CDR3 region has the DNA TGTGCCAGCAGCCAAGTAGGTAGCGGAACTAGCACAGATACGCAGTATTTT. Protein product: CASSQVGSGTSTDTQYF.

This clone was found once. The V and J genes are TRBV7-2 and TRBJ1-1, with D possibly TRBD1 on 5 matching bases. Trimming pared 7 bases from V and 4 bases from J, leaving 16 bases between. Germline V gene sequence: CDR1 SGHTA, CDR2 FQGNSA. The CDR3 length is 14 residues. The CDR3 loop reads CASTPRRGSTEAFF. CDR3 coding DNA: TGTGCCAGCACCCCAAGGAGGGGAAGCACTGAAGCTTTCTTT.

The chain is built from TRBV5-1 and TRBJ1-2, with no clear D. With 1 base removed from V and 8 bases from J, the gap between germline ends came to 18 bases. The germline V gene has CDR1 SGHRS and CDR2 YFSETQ. The CDR3 consists of 15 residues. The CDR3 spells CASSLSQVPTGGYTF. The CDR3, as DNA: TGCGCCAGCAGCTTGTCCCAGGTCCCAACGGGGGGCTACACCTTC.

CDR3 in DNA: TGTGCCAGCAGCACAAATCCGGGACAGGGTTACAATGAGCAGTTCTTC. Residues: CASSTNPGQGYNEQFF. The rearrangement joins TRBV7-6 to TRBJ2-1; 9 nucleotides match TRBD1. CDR1 SGHVS and CDR2 FNYEAQ come from the germline V gene. Germline trimming cut 5 bases from V and 4 bases from J; bases unmatched to any gene: 9. CDR3 length: 16 residues.

The chain carries TRBV7-9 and TRBJ2-2; D unresolved. Germline CDR1 is SEHNR and CDR2 is FQNEAQ (reference sequence). Trimming cost V 8 bases and J 4 bases, with 11 bases left between them. CDR3 length equals 13 residues. CDR3 nucleotides: TGTGCCAGCCAGTCTTACAGCACCGGGGAGCTGTTTTTT. Encoded protein: CASQSYSTGELFF.

The J gene is TRBJ1-4, the V gene TRBV27, with a possible D match to TRBD1 (6 bases). V gave up 10 bases and J gave up 0 bases, with 15 bases separating them. The CDR3 covers 15 residues. Germline CDR1 is MNHEY and CDR2 is SMNVEV (reference sequence). CDR3 in amino acids: CATRGGRSTNEKLFF. CDR3 DNA: TGTGCCACCCGAGGGGGGAGGTCAACTAATGAAAAACTGTTTTTT.

The chain uses TRBV9 and TRBJ2-7, with 9 bases aligning to TRBD1. The CDR3 contains 15 residues. Germline V gives CDR1 SGDLS, CDR2 YYNGEE. Losses at the gene ends were 5 bases for V and 0 bases for J; bases not matched to a gene: 6. CDR3 DNA: TGTGCCAGCAGTCTTACAGGGGGCCCCTCCTACGAGCAGTACTTC. Encoded protein: CASSLTGGPSYEQYF.

The genes are TRBV6-5 and TRBJ1-4; TRBD1 might be the D (5 bases). The CDR3 is made up of 13 amino acids. Germline assignment: CDR1 MNHEY and CDR2 SVGAGI. The V gene lost 5 bases and the J gene lost 8 bases, with 12 bases spanning the gap. The CDR3 reads CASSKGSGEKLFF. The CDR3 coding sequence is TGTGCCAGCAGTAAGGGGTCGGGGGAAAAACTGTTTTTT.

This clone was seen a few times. The V and J genes are TRBV11-1 and TRBJ2-2; TRBD2 matches at 10 bases. The germline V gene encodes CDR1 SGHAT and CDR2 FQDESV (reference sequence). V lost 5 bases to trimming and J lost 4 bases; unmatched junction nucleotides: 7. This CDR3 is built from 16 residues. The CDR3 sequence is CASSNIAGGPTGELFF. CDR3 coding DNA: TGTGCCAGCAGCAACATAGCGGGGGGACCCACCGGGGAGCTGTTTTTT. The full variable domain, rest sourced from reference TRBV11-1 and TRBJ2-2, is EAEVAQSPRYKITEKSQAVAFWCDPISGHATLYWYRQILGQGPELLVQFQDESVVDDSQLPKDRFSAERLKGVDSTLKIQPAELGDSAMYLCASSNIAGGPTGELFFGEGSRLTVL.

V usage is TRBV19 and J usage is TRBJ1-5; D not certain. From germline, CDR1 is LNHDA and CDR2 SQIVND (reference sequence). V was cut by 2 bases and J by 0 bases, with 11 bases left in between. The length of the CDR3 is 16 residues. The CDR3 coding sequence is TGTGCCAGTAGTATACCCTTGGGCCCTAGCAATCAGCCCCAGCATTTT. Its protein is CASSIPLGPSNQPQHF.

This clone was seen more than once but under ten times. This chain links TRBV2 with TRBJ1-1; D uncertain. Trimming pared 7 bases from V and 0 bases from J, leaving 6 bases between. The CDR3 loop spans 12 amino acids. Germline-derived CDR1 and CDR2 are SNHLY and FYNNEI. CDR3 amino acids: CASTHMNTEAFF. Here the CDR3 DNA reads TGTGCCAGCACTCATATGAACACTGAAGCTTTCTTT.

This clone was counted between two and nine times. The rearrangement uses TRBV12-5 and TRBJ1-3; no clear D. The germline V gene has CDR1 LGHNT and CDR2 FRNRAP. V shed 0 bases and J shed 2 bases, with 11 bases lying between them. CDR3 length equals 16 residues. CDR3 sequence (DNA): TGTGCTAGTGGTTTGGTCATACAGCCGCCTGGAAACACCATATATTTT. As protein: CASGLVIQPPGNTIYF. Full variable domain (remainder filled in from reference TRBV12-5 and TRBJ1-3): DARVTQTPRHKVTEMGQEVTMRCQPILGHNTVFWYRQTMMQGLELLAYFRNRAPLDDSGMPKDRFSAEMPDATLATLKIQPSEPRDSAVYFCASGLVIQPPGNTIYFGEGSWLTVV.

V gene TRBV9 combines with J gene TRBJ2-7; D ambiguous. This CDR3 has 14 amino acids. Germline CDR1 SGDLS, CDR2 YYNGEE. V lost 0 bases, J lost 0 bases, and 7 bases lay in between. CDR3 sequence (DNA): TGTGCCAGCAGCGTAGATCTCCACTCCTACGAGCAGTACTTC. This encodes CASSVDLHSYEQYF.

This sequence joins TRBV7-2 and TRBJ2-3; 10 bases are shared with TRBD2. CDR1 and CDR2 (germline): SGHTA, FQGNSA. CDR3 length: 16 residues. V was pared by 3 bases and J by 6 bases, with 9 bases of the junction left unmatched. CDR3: CASSFHSGLAVDTQYF. The DNA of the CDR3 is TGTGCCAGCAGCTTTCATTCCGGACTAGCGGTTGATACGCAGTATTTT.

The chain joins TRBV5-1 to TRBJ2-7, with a possible D match to TRBD1 (5 bases). The V end was cut by 0 bases, the J end by 4 bases, with 11 bases between. Germline V CDR1 and CDR2: SGHRS, YFSETQ. The CDR3 has 14 amino acids. CDR3 in DNA: TGCGCCAGCAGCTTGGGACAGCTTACGTACGAGCAGTACTTC. It encodes CASSLGQLTYEQYF.

The V and J genes are TRBV7-2 and TRBJ1-2; tentative D call: TRBD1 (6 bases). CDR3 length: 14 amino acids. Trimming removed 5 bases from V and 4 bases from J, with 14 bases in between. Germline V lookup: CDR1 SGHTA, CDR2 FQGNSA. Written as DNA, the CDR3 is TGTGCCAGCAGCAACTTACAGGGCTTCTATGGCTACACCTTC. This codes for CASSNLQGFYGYTF.

The chain employs TRBV5-1 and TRBJ2-7, with 11 positions matching TRBD2. Germline assignment: CDR1 SGHRS and CDR2 YFSETQ. The trim removed 4 bases at V and 5 bases at J, leaving 8 bases unmatched. The CDR3 spans 15 residues. The CDR3 DNA is TGCGCCAGCAGCCCCGGTACTAGCGGGGGAAACGAGCAGTACTTC. Its protein is CASSPGTSGGNEQYF.

The chain employs TRBV7-9 and TRBJ2-6; 9 bases align to TRBD1. Unmatched junction bases numbered 6, after V lost 3 bases and J lost 0 bases. CDR3 length: 18 amino acids. Per the germline V gene, CDR1 is SEHNR and CDR2 is FQNEAQ (reference sequence). CDR3 sequence: CASSLGTGRFSGANVLTF. CDR3 nucleotides: TGTGCCAGCAGCTTGGGGACAGGGCGATTCTCTGGGGCCAACGTCCTGACTTTC.